The T cell receptor beta chain described here comes from a study of blood T cell repertoires in COVID-19. In this sample, this clone turned up once. V was shortened by 11 bases and J by 1 base, with 29 bases between the two germline ends. This CDR3 contains 18 residues. In germline, CDR1 is SNHLY, CDR2 FYNNEI. Using immunoSEQ multiplex PCR, the repertoire was profiled, and TCRdb retains in-frame clones only, with some absent. In the table there are under 200,000 clones, about 82% of which are singletons. The genes are TRBV2 and TRBJ2-5; perhaps TRBD2 as D (5 bases). This TCR was recovered from a middle-aged man with acute COVID-19. Sequences were obtained from PBMCs or T cells enriched from blood (not recorded which). The CDR3 loop reads CAPPMRSCNRTFQETQYF. The DNA of the CDR3 is TGTGCCCCACCAATGCGGTCTTGTAATAGGACTTTCCAAGAGACCCAGTACTTC.